Listed below are T cell receptor beta chains from one sample, sequenced in a study of T-cell memory formation after mild COVID-19. MiXCR was run by TCRdb on the 5' RACE reads, yielding one entry per CDR3 protein. Of roughly 600,000 distinct CDR3 sequences in the sample, about a sixth were seen once. Sequencing used PBMCs or a T cell subset sorted from them (not recorded which). Receptors originate from an adult woman who had mild COVID-19 (a few samples of this study predate the infection). Cell type and time point are not known. Each CDR3 is given without its conserved first and last residue.

TRBJ2-1	TRBV7-3	ASSLIGGASYNEQF
TRBJ1-1	TRBV5-1	ASSIQVNTEAF
TRBJ1-6	TRBV7-6	ASSPTGTGISPLH
TRBJ2-7	TRBV25-1	ASTSGTYEQY
TRBJ2-1	TRBV29-1	SVLPRQLAGGRVNEQF
TRBJ1-4	TRBV20-1	SARVGEKLF
TRBJ2-5	TRBV5-1	ASSAAGTFQETQY
TRBJ2-7	TRBV12-3/TRBV12-4	ASSWGGQGFEQY
TRBJ1-2	TRBV20-1	SARKDGPYGYT
TRBJ2-7	TRBV9	ASSVAPSGAGGPNEQY
TRBJ2-7	TRBV15	ATSREGDSFYEQY
TRBJ2-1	TRBV5-1	ASSGQVSSYNEQF
TRBJ1-2	TRBV30	AWSGGVLFGYT
TRBJ2-2	TRBV19	ASRPSEGRGGELF
TRBJ2-1	TRBV10-3	AINGRGRNNEQF